Reported below is one TCR beta chain. This clone was observed a few times. The target of this receptor is not known. The input lacks base qualities; no much larger clone sits a single base away. V is clipped by 0 bases and J by 2 bases, and the sequence between their germline boundaries is 11 bases long. There are 15 amino acids in the CDR3, from cysteine to phenylalanine inclusive. The retained sequence is limited to the CDR3, 45 bases, with the frame set at the first base. The germline V gene provides CDR1 SGHVS and CDR2 FQNEAQ. The cohort comprised approximately 700 healthy bone marrow donors. All cohort members were sampled while nominally healthy, although unrecorded immune exposures were likely present. The donor tested CMV seropositive, placing the donor among the roughly 300 seropositive members of the cohort. Each donor provided a peripheral blood sample, and peripheral blood mononuclear cells were used for TCR beta sequencing. Genomic DNA was extracted from the blood cell samples with the Qiagen DNeasy Blood Extraction Kit.

This specimen comes from a study of cytomegalovirus exposure and HLA in healthy donors (dated by TCRdb to the late 2010s). About the study as a whole: In an earlier analysis of roughly 590 of the donors, 250 to 350 Gb of sequence data and roughly 100 million unique TCR beta sequences from about 190 million T cells were reported. Roughly 320 gigabases of sequencing data and roughly 80 million unique TCR sequences made up an early release that covered roughly 670 HLA-typed donors. The genetic ancestry cluster associated with self-reported Caucasian donors included roughly 84% of the roughly 380 genotyped donors. The study aimed to test whether cataloging public T cell receptors could reveal signatures of past pathogen exposure. The study profiled the T cell repertoires of hundreds of subjects by immunosequencing and related them to cytomegalovirus serostatus. A separate validation cohort of over 95 different subjects was used in addition to the roughly 700-subject first cohort. To predict cytomegalovirus infection status, the study combined high-throughput TCR immunosequencing, statistical association of individual TCRs with disease status, and machine learning. A later analysis re-analyzed previously published TCR beta repertoires from roughly 630 donors and added high-resolution HLA genotyping to study TCR occurrence patterns. Rather than drawing on any new phenotypic data, the later analysis identified candidate immune exposures from TCR beta sequences and the way those sequences occurred across donors. To decide whether each TCR beta V gene segment behaved as functional or pseudogenic, an earlier analysis of 587 of the donors relied on high-throughput TCR beta sequencing. Donor age, sex, ethnicity and CMV serostatus were compiled alongside the repertoire data. A later genetic analysis took genome-wide SNP genotypes for about three fifths of the roughly 670 donors and used that subset as a discovery cohort. All discovery cohort repertoires had been generated on a single sequencing platform. HLA typing included class I and class II loci at four-digit resolution. Typing coverage differed by locus: A, B, C, DRB1 and DQB1 were typed in roughly 620-630 donors, DQA1 in roughly 510, DPA1 in around 600, and DPB1 in 450 to 480. Five DR-DQ haplotypes were treated as single units for association and clustering because of strong linkage in the cohort. Across approximately 400 genotyped donors of the cohort, an average of about 240,000 unique TCR beta nucleotide sequences per donor were sequenced, and roughly a sixth of those sequences were non-productive. General conclusions and limits of the study: The study listed over 150 TCR beta chains as associated with cytomegalovirus. Correlated functional status among segregating V segments might be attributable to linkage disequilibrium, but an unknown experimental factor could not be ruled out. In a later genetic analysis, a missense DCLRE1C variant was associated with V-gene and J-gene trimming of TCR beta chains, and the association was replicated in an independent cohort. In a later analysis, HLA-associated TCR beta chains showed more clonal expansion and lower generation probabilities than non-associated chains that were equally common. The authors suggested that the approach could potentially be extended to other disease states and immunological phenotypes. According to a later analysis, most CMV-associated TCR beta chains appeared to be HLA-restricted, and the HLA associations seemed to be driven largely by CMV exposure. In both the original and validation cohorts, the classifier was reported to diagnose cytomegalovirus status with high specificity and sensitivity. When HLA alleles, especially DR and DQ, strongly co-occurred, attributing TCR associations to individual alleles was difficult. A later analysis found that TCR association rates varied across HLA loci, with DRB1 alleles showing the most associated TCRs and HLA-C alleles the fewest. A further reported finding was that TCR beta sequences accurately predicted the HLA-A and HLA-B alleles for most subjects in the first cohort. Some IMGT-functional V segments, including TRBV6-2 and TRBV6-3, could not be distinguished by the 87-base-pair reads and were therefore excluded. A later genetic analysis reported fewer N-insertions in productive TCRs among donors in an Asian-associated ancestry cluster than the approximately 670-donor mean. Immune exposure information for the cohort was limited to CMV serostatus. Because counts were too low, some 17 rarely observed V segments, including chromosome 9 orphons, were left out of the earlier analysis of 500 to 650 of the donors. Across donors, most TCR sequences were observed very rarely, whereas some public TCRs were present in many individuals. Because HLA typing was missing for some donors at each locus, association tests included only the typed subset. The cohort was sequenced for TCR beta chains only, and without alpha or paired-chain data the features that could be detected were limited. Broadly in line with IMGT annotations, most TCR beta V segments showed up in productive rearrangements about 87% or about 30% of the time in an earlier analysis of several hundred of the donors. At a false discovery rate of 0.05, a later analysis linked 16,951 TCR beta sequences to specific HLA alleles. Sequencing depth was assumed to be roughly uniform across donors in the presence/absence analyses, though that assumption may not hold. A few of the identified cytomegalovirus-associated TCR beta chains were confirmed in vitro to be specific for cytomegalovirus antigens. The sequencing pipeline was judged likely to have produced a cluster of highly shared sequence variants as a technical artifact. According to a later analysis, parvovirus B19, influenza, CMV and Epstein-Barr virus appeared linked to several top co-occurrence clusters.

Receptor libraries were prepared by the immunoSEQ multiplex PCR assay. For the multiplex PCR, a mixture combining 60 forward primers for TCR Vbeta segments and 13 reverse primers for TCR Jbeta segments was used. The CDR3 region of rearranged TCR beta genes was amplified from genomic DNA with a multiplex PCR assay. Amplified TCR beta libraries were sequenced as 87-base-pair reads on the Illumina HiSeq System. For the original study's pipeline: In a later analysis, 70 million to 95 million unique TCR beta chains were counted across the 500 to 850 repertoires, and roughly 10 million of these chains were shared by at least two donors. Raw reads were error-corrected and collapsed into unique sequences with a nearest-neighbor algorithm that merged closely related sequences to remove PCR and sequencing errors. Alignment of CDR3 sequences to IMGT reference sequences was used to assign V, D and J gene segments. For a sequence to be retained, at least a six-nucleotide match to both a V gene segment and a J gene segment was required. Rearrangements were classified as productive when the CDR3 lacked stop codons and remained in frame with V and J, and all other rearrangements were classified as non-productive. CDR3 was defined according to IMGT convention as the region running from the second conserved V-encoded cysteine to the conserved J-encoded phenylalanine. Sequences without an unambiguous match to a single V gene segment were excluded from the earlier analysis of 587 of the donors. An earlier analysis of over 450 of the donors classified V segments as functional when productive rearrangements were above 56.7% and as segregating when the standard deviation between donors was above 5%. To diagnose cytomegalovirus status from the catalog of TCR beta chain sequences, a statistical classification framework was built. In a later analysis, V and J genes were assigned by comparing TCR nucleotide sequences against IMGT/GENE-DB human TR gene sequences. In a later analysis, CDR3 sequences and most-parsimonious VDJ recombination scenarios were assigned using the TCRdist pipeline. In a later analysis, every TCR beta chain was defined by the combination of its CDR3 amino acid sequence and its V-gene family, and reads without a unique V-gene family were dropped. In a later analysis, a few hundred highly shared, low-generation-probability nucleotide sequences were removed to address suspected cross-contamination and a sequencing artifact. A later analysis calculated a clonal expansion index for each public chain from normalized within-repertoire ranks of inferred template counts. In a later analysis, generation probabilities were computed with a VDJ recombination model fitted to out-of-frame rearrangements, and the resulting probabilities were checked against IGoR. A later analysis scored TCR-TCR, TCR-HLA and TCR-CMV co-occurrence with hypergeometric tests, applying a repertoire-size bias correction to TCR pairs. A later analysis estimated false discovery rates by permuting HLA or CMV assignments 20 times. In a later analysis, co-occurring TCRs were grouped using DBSCAN, and TCRdist sequence similarity was added for clustering within HLA-allele-positive subsets. Repertoires with fewer than 30,000 or more than 120,000 public chains were left out of co-occurrence clustering, as were about five repertoires with anomalous nucleotide sharing. TCRdb limited this immuneACCESS table to in-frame rearrangements with V and J called. A share of clones is missing; checked studies link under half to unresolved V genes, and the rest is unexplained. The V and J calls and clone size come from that table; D and trimming were worked out from the DNA. This sample is represented by 98,000 or so clones; approximately 76% of them were singletons. Approximately 5% of the sample is in the top ten clones.

The sequenced material came from PBMCs. The sequence links TRBV7-8 to TRBJ2-7, and possibly TRBD1, on 5 matching bases. The receptor was isolated from a young woman in good health and CMV-seropositive. The DNA sequence reads TGTGCCAGCAGCTTAGCCCTCCCAGGGCCCTACGAGCAGTACTTC. Translated, it reads CASSLALPGPYEQYF.